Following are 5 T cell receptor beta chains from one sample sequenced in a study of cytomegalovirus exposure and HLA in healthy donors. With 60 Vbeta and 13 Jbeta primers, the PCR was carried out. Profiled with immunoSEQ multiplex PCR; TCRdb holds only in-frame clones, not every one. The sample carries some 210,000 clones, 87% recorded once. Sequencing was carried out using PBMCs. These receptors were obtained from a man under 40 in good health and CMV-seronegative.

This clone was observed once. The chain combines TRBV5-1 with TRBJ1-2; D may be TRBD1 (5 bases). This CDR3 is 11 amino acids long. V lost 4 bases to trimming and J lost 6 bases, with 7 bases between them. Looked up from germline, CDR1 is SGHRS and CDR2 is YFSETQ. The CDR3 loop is CASSKGDGYTF. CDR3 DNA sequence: TGCGCCAGCAGCAAAGGGGATGGCTACACCTTC.

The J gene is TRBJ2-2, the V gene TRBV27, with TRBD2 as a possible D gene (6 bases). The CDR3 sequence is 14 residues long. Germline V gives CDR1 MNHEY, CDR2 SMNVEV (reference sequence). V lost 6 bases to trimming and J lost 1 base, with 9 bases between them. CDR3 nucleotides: TGTGCCAGCAGCCGGGGGTTGAACACCGGGGAGCTGTTTTTT. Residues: CASSRGLNTGELFF.

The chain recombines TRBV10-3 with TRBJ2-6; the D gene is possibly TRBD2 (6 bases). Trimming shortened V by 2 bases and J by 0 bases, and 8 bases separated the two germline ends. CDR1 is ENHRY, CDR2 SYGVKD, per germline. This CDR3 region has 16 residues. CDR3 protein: CAISEMGGSGANVLTF. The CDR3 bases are TGTGCCATCAGTGAGATGGGGGGCTCTGGGGCCAACGTCCTGACTTTC.

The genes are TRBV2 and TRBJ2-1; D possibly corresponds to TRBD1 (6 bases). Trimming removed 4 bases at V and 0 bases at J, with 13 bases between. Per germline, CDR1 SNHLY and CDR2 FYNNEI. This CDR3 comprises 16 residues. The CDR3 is CASSVSGASSYNEQFF. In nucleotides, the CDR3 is TGTGCCAGCAGTGTTTCAGGGGCTAGCTCCTACAATGAGCAGTTCTTC.

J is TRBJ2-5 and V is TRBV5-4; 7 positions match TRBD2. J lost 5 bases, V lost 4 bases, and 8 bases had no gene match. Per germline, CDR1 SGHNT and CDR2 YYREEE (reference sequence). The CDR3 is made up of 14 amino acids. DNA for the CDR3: TGTGCCAGCAGCCCCTGGCGGACTAGGGAGACCCAGTACTTC. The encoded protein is CASSPWRTRETQYF. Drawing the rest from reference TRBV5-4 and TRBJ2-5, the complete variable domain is ETGVTQSPTHLIKTRGQQVTLRCSSQSGHNTVSWYQQALGQGPQFIFQYYREEENGRGNFPPRFSGLQFPNYSSELNVNALELDDSALYLCASSPWRTRETQYFGPGTRLLVL.